The 9 T cell receptor beta chains given below trace back to one sample, sequenced in a study of identical twins. In TCRdb, the 5' RACE reads were re-called with MiXCR into one record per CDR3 protein. The table shows about 300,000 distinct CDR3 sequences, with 12% occurring only once. These data were also filed under a second study, of yellow fever vaccine responses in identical twins.

The sequenced material came from CD8+ T cells sorted from blood. The receptors originated from a woman under 30 in good health.

This clonotype was picked up many times. V and J are TRBV12-3 or TRBV12-4 and TRBJ2-3; tentatively, D is TRBD2 (6 bases). V lost 8 bases to trimming and J lost 1 base, with 13 bases between them. The CDR3 has 14 amino acids. CDR3 sequence reads: CASSISGGTDTQYF. CDR3 bases: TGTGCCAGCTCGATCTCGGGGGGCACAGATACGCAGTATTTT.

This sequence joins TRBV6-5 and TRBJ2-1, with 9 bases identical to TRBD2. Germline CDR1 MNHEY, CDR2 SVGAGI. The CDR3 is 16 amino acids. J lost 8 bases, V lost 3 bases, and 11 bases had no gene match. DNA of the CDR3: TGTGCCAGCAGTTATGATCAGCTAGCGGGATTACATGAGCAGTTCTTC. The encoded protein is CASSYDQLAGLHEQFF.

In DNA, the CDR3 is TGTGCCAGCAGCTTCCAACTTCTAGCGGGAGGCCCCTACGAGCAGTACTTC. It encodes CASSFQLLAGGPYEQYF. The V and J genes are TRBV7-8 and TRBJ2-7, with 11 bases identical to TRBD2. The germline V gene encodes CDR1 SGHVS and CDR2 FQNEAQ. The length of the CDR3 is 17 residues. The V and J ends lost 3 bases and 2 bases, in that order; junction bases with no gene match: 9.

This clonotype appeared many times. This chain joins TRBV2 and TRBJ2-1; no clear D. Trimming removed 6 bases from V and 10 bases from J, with 13 bases in between. The CDR3 loop spans 12 amino acids. Germline V CDR1 and CDR2: SNHLY, FYNNEI. CDR3 nucleotide sequence: TGTGCCAGCAGCCAGGCGTACGGAGAGCAGTTCTTC. Translated, it gives CASSQAYGEQFF.

V is TRBV2 and J is TRBJ2-7; TRBD1 agrees at 9 bases. The trim removed 4 bases at V and 2 bases at J, leaving 3 bases unmatched. CDR3 length equals 14 residues. CDR1 and CDR2 from the germline V gene are SNHLY and FYNNEI. The CDR3 region is CASSVGTGPYEQYF. CDR3 in DNA: TGTGCCAGCAGTGTGGGGACAGGGCCCTACGAGCAGTACTTC.

The chain couples TRBV29-1 to TRBJ2-5; a possible D gene is TRBD2 (5 bases). Germline CDR1 is SQVTM and CDR2 is ANQGSEA. CDR3 length: 16 residues. Trimming removed 4 bases from V and 5 bases from J, with 23 bases in between. CDR3 DNA sequence: TGCAGCGTTGTTCGGTGGGAAAAAGGGTCGGGGGAGACCCAGTACTTC. This gives the protein CSVVRWEKGSGETQYF.

The table lists this clonotype with a few counts. CDR3 sequence (DNA): TGTGCCAGTCTTGACACGACCGGCTCCTACGAGCAGTACTTC. Translation: CASLDTTGSYEQYF. The rearrangement links TRBV2 to TRBJ2-7, with D unresolved. The V gene lost 9 bases and the J gene lost 0 bases, with 15 bases spanning the gap. The germline V gene has CDR1 SNHLY and CDR2 FYNNEI. This CDR3 is built from 14 residues. Drawing the rest from reference TRBV2 and TRBJ2-7, the complete variable domain is EPEVTQTPSHQVTQMGQEVILRCVPISNHLYFYWYRQILGQKVEFLVSFYNNEISEKSEIFDDQFSVERPDGSNFTLKIRSTKLEDSAMYFCASLDTTGSYEQYFGPGTRLTVT.

This clonotype was recorded many times. The CDR3 DNA reads as TGTGCCAGCAGAGACACGAAATACAATGAGCAGTTCTTC. Amino acid sequence: CASRDTKYNEQFF. The chain has TRBV27 and TRBJ2-1; D call uncertain. CDR3 length: 13 residues. V lost 6 bases, J lost 4 bases, and 10 bases lay in between. Germline V CDR1 and CDR2: MNHEY, SMNVEV (reference sequence).

This clonotype was seen more than once but under ten times. CDR3 nucleotides: TGCAGCGTTGAAGCAGCGGGGCGCTCCTACAATGAGCAGTTCTTC. Translation: CSVEAAGRSYNEQFF. This chain links TRBV29-1 with TRBJ2-1; 7 positions agree with TRBD2. Losses at the gene ends were 1 base for V and 0 bases for J; bases not matched to a gene: 3. CDR3 length: 15 amino acids. The germline V gene has CDR1 SQVTM and CDR2 ANQGSEA.